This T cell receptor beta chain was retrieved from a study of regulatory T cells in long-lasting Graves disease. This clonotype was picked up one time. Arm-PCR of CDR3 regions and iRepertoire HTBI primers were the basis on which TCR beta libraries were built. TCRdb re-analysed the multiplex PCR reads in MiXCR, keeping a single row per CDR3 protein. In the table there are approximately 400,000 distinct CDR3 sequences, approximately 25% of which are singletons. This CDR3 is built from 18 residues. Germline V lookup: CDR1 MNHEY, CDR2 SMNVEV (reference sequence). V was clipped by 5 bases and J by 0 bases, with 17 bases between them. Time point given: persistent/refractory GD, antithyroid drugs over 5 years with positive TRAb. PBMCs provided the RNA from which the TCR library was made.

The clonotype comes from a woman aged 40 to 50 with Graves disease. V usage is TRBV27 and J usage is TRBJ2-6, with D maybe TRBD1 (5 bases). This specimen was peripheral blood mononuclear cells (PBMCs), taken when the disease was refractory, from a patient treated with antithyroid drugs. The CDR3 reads CASSPTGPRLSGANVLTF. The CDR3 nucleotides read TGTGCCAGCAGTCCCACAGGACCAAGGCTCTCTGGGGCCAACGTCCTGACTTTC.